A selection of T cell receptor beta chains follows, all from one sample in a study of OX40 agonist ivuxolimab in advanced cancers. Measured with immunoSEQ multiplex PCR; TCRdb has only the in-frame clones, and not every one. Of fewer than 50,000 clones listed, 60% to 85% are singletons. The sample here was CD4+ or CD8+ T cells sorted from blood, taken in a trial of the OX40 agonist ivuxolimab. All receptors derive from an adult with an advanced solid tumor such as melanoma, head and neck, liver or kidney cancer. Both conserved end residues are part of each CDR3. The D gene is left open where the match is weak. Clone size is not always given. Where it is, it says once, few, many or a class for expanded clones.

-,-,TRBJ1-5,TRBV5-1,CASSLGQGDNQPQHF,TGCGCCAGCAGCTTGGGGCAGGGAGACAATCAGCCCCAGCATTTT
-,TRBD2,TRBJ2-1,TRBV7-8,CASSQRTSDNEQFF,TGTGCCAGCAGCCAAAGGACTAGCGACAATGAGCAGTTCTTC
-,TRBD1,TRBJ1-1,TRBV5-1,CASSLTGDTEAFF,TGCGCCAGCAGCCTTACAGGGGACACTGAAGCTTTCTTT
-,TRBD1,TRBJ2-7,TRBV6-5,CASSYQGASYEQYF,TGTGCCAGCAGTTACCAGGGGGCGTCATACGAGCAGTACTTC
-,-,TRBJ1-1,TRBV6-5,CASLSRGLNTEAFF,TGTGCCAGCCTTTCGAGGGGCCTGAACACTGAAGCTTTCTTT
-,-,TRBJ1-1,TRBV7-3,CASSLVEGEAFF,TGTGCCAGCAGCTTAGTTGAGGGTGAAGCTTTCTTT
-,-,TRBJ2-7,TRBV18,CASSPPVGKQYF,TGTGCCAGCTCACCACCGGTAGGAAAGCAGTACTTC
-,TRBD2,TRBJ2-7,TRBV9,CASSTGLAPYEQYF,TGTGCCAGCAGCACGGGACTAGCGCCTTACGAGCAGTACTTC
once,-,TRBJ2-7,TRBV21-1,CASSSSSGTSGHSYEQYF,TGTGCCAGCAGCAGCTCTTCCGGGACTAGCGGGCACTCCTACGAGCAGTACTTC
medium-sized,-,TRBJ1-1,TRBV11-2,CASSRIRGTEAFF,TGTGCCAGCAGCCGGATTAGGGGCACTGAAGCTTTCTTT
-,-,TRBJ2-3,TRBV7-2,CASSRRSGTDTQYF,TGTGCCAGCAGCCGACGCAGCGGGACAGATACGCAGTATTTT
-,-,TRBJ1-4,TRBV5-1,CASSTDGLRSEKLFF,TGCGCCAGCAGCACAGACGGGCTCCGGAGTGAAAAACTGTTTTTT
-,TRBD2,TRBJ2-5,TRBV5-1,CASSPLGTELAGETQYF,TGCGCCAGCAGCCCCCTGGGGACGGAACTAGCGGGAGAGACCCAGTACTTC
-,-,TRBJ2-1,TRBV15,CATTHGAYNEQFF,TGTGCCACCACCCACGGAGCCTACAATGAGCAGTTCTTC
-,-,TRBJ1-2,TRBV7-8,CASSKMMADGGGYTF,TGTGCCAGCAGCAAGATGATGGCTGACGGGGGCGGCTACACCTTC
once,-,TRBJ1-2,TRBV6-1,CASSAIQGGYTF,TGTGCCAGCAGTGCGATACAGGGAGGCTACACCTTC
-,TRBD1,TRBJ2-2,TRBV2,CASRENRQGAGRELFF,TGTGCCAGCAGAGAAAACAGACAGGGGGCTGGTAGGGAGCTGTTTTTT
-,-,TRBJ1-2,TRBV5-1,CASSLDGYGYTF,TGCGCCAGCAGCTTGGACGGCTATGGCTACACCTTC
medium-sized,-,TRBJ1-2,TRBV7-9,CASSIGPIYGYTF,TGTGCCAGCAGCATAGGACCTATCTATGGCTACACCTTC
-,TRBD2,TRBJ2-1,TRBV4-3,CASSQDPFSAGHEQFF,TGCGCCAGCAGCCAAGATCCCTTTTCAGCGGGACATGAGCAGTTCTTC
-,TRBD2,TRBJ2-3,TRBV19,CASSEGLAARTDTQYF,TGTGCCAGTAGTGAGGGACTAGCGGCTCGCACAGATACGCAGTATTTT
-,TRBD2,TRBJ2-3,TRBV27,CASSPRGDPTDTQYF,TGTGCCAGCAGCCCGCGGGGGGACCCCACAGATACGCAGTATTTT
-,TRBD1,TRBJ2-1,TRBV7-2,CAYRDSRNEQFF,TGTGCCTACCGGGACAGCAGGAATGAGCAGTTCTTC
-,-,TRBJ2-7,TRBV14,CASSQDYRGIYF,TGTGCCAGCAGCCAAGATTACCGGGGAATATACTTC
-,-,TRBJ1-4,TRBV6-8,CAGFGGVNEKLFF,TGTGCCGGATTCGGGGGAGTTAATGAAAAACTGTTTTTT
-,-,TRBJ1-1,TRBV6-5,CASSYSGMNTEAFF,TGTGCCAGCAGTTACTCGGGGATGAACACTGAAGCTTTCTTT
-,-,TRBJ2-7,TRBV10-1,CASSENRFYEQYF,TGCGCCAGCAGTGAGAACAGGTTCTACGAGCAGTACTTC
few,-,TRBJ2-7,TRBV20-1,CSARDGYEQYF,TGCAGTGCTAGAGATGGCTACGAGCAGTACTTC
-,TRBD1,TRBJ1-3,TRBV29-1,CSVQLDRGGNTIYF,TGCAGCGTTCAACTTGACAGGGGAGGAAACACCATATATTTT
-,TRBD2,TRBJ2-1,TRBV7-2,CASSLYLAGGNSYNEQFF,TGTGCCAGCAGCTTATACCTAGCGGGAGGGAACTCCTACAATGAGCAGTTCTTC
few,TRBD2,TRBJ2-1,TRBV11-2,CASIQGISGNLYNEQFF,TGTGCCAGCATCCAGGGGATTAGCGGGAACCTATACAATGAGCAGTTCTTC
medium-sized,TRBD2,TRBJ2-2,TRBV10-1,CASSESAGDTGELFF,TGCGCCAGCAGTGAATCGGCGGGGGACACCGGGGAGCTGTTTTTT
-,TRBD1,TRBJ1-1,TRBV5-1,CATRTGGTGNTEAFF,TGCGCCACCCGGACAGGGGGCACGGGGAACACTGAAGCTTTCTTT
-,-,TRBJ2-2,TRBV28,CASSLVGREKRTGELFF,TGTGCCAGCAGTTTAGTCGGTCGGGAGAAGCGGACCGGGGAGCTGTTTTTT
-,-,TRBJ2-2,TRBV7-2,CASSPSTANTGELFF,TGTGCCAGCAGCCCCTCGACAGCGAACACCGGGGAGCTGTTTTTT
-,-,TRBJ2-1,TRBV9,CASSVVPESEQFF,TGTGCCAGCAGCGTAGTTCCGGAGAGTGAGCAGTTCTTC
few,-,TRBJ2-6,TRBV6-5,CASSSLGGANVLTF,TGTGCCAGCAGTTCCTTAGGAGGGGCCAACGTCCTGACTTTC
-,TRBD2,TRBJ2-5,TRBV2,CANKGGLAGDSVTQYF,TGTGCCAACAAGGGGGGACTAGCGGGAGATTCGGTGACCCAGTACTTC
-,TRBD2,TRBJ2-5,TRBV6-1,CASRAEAGGAGTQYF,TGTGCCAGCAGGGCCGAGGCGGGAGGAGCAGGGACCCAGTACTTC
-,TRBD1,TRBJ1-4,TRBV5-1,CASSMGQGKEKLFF,TGCGCCAGCAGCATGGGACAGGGGAAGGAAAAACTGTTTTTT
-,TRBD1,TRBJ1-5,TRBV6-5,CASSLQGGSNQPQHF,TGTGCCAGCAGTTTACAGGGGGGAAGCAATCAGCCCCAGCATTTT
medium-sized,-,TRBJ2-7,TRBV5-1,CASSGGLSSYEQYF,TGCGCCAGCAGCGGGGGACTGAGCTCCTACGAGCAGTACTTC